This entry features one TCR beta chain sequence. Antigen: not known. The entry originates in a study of vaccination effects on CD4 cells after COVID-19. Study overall: Approximately 2.1 million PBMC were placed in each well, which was supplemented with approximately 9.2 IU/ml IL-2 and approximately 10 ug/ml peptides.

At the end of nine to ten days of culture, CD4+ T cells were isolated. All study participants received two doses of BNT162b2 or mRNA-1273 vaccine. Sequencing used immunoSEQ multiplex PCR; TCRdb keeps in-frame clones, though not all of them. The data hold more than 55,000 clones, with just under 80% observed a single time. This specimen consisted of CD4+ T cells from PBMCs cultured without peptide, obtained after COVID-19 vaccination. The TCR originated in a human donor who received a COVID-19 vaccine.

The CDR3 reads CASRLKDGYTF. CDR3 DNA sequence: TGTGCCAGCAGGTTGAAGGATGGCTACACCTTC. The chain joins TRBV28 to TRBJ1-2; D remains unclear. This CDR3 is built from 11 residues. Per the germline V gene, CDR1 is MDHEN and CDR2 is SYDVKM. V lost 6 bases, J lost 6 bases, and 8 bases lay in between.